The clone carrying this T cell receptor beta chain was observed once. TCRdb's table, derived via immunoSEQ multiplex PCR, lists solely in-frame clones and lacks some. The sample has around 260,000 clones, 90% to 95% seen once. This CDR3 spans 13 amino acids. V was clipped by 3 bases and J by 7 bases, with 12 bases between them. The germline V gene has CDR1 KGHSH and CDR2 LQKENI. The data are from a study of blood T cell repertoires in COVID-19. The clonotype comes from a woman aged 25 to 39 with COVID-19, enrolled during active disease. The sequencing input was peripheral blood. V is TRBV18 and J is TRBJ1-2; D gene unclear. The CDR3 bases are TGTGCCAGCTCACCGGGCCATCAAGGTGGCTACACCTTC. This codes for CASSPGHQGGYTF.